Shown below are 4 T cell receptor beta chains from a single sample sequenced in a study of T cells in Graves' hyperthyroidism and ophthalmopathy. Researchers took RNA transcripts and amplified the TCR beta CDR3 regions from them. Researchers ran a first-round RT-PCR on the TCR CDR3 using the HTBI primer set. In TCRdb, the multiplex PCR reads were re-called with MiXCR into one record per CDR3 protein. The sample has hundreds of thousands of distinct CDR3 sequences, approximately 15% seen once. Sequenced: blood. These receptors all stem from a woman between 18 and 30 years old with Graves' hyperthyroidism.

This clonotype came up a few times. The chain is built from TRBV6-2 or TRBV6-3 and TRBJ1-6; 10 bases fit TRBD1. There are 15 residues in the CDR3. Losses at the gene ends were 8 bases for V and 8 bases for J; bases not matched to a gene: 9. Germline-derived CDR1 and CDR2 are MNHEY and SVGEGT. DNA of the CDR3: TGTGCCAGCCAAAGCCGGGACAGGGGTTATTCACCCCTCCACTTT. Its protein product is CASQSRDRGYSPLHF.

The V call is TRBV3-1, the J call TRBJ2-5; 8 bases agree with TRBD2. Trimming at V came to 5 bases and at J to 5 bases, leaving 7 bases not matched to a gene. Looked up from germline, CDR1 is LGHDT and CDR2 is YNNKEL (reference sequence). The CDR3 sequence is 14 residues long. This CDR3 is CASSYPGLEETQYF. Written as DNA, the CDR3 is TGTGCCAGCAGCTATCCGGGACTAGAGGAGACCCAGTACTTC.

The rearrangement uses TRBV6-5 and TRBJ2-5; D remains ambiguous. Trimming shortened V by 0 bases and J by 7 bases, and 9 bases separated the two germline ends. This CDR3 is built from 13 residues. Germline CDR1 MNHEY, CDR2 SVGAGI. DNA for the CDR3: TGTGCCAGCAGTTACTCGTGGGGTGCGACCCAGTACTTC. Residues: CASSYSWGATQYF.

The chain combines TRBV10-3 with TRBJ2-2, with a possible D match to TRBD1 (6 bases). Germline assignment: CDR1 ENHRY and CDR2 SYGVKD. V lost 8 bases, J lost 0 bases, and 16 bases lay in between. This CDR3 contains 16 residues. As DNA, the CDR3 is TGTGCCATCCACACAGGGCCCGGAGCGAACACCGGGGAGCTGTTTTTT. Its translation is CAIHTGPGANTGELFF.